This is a list of T cell receptor beta chains from one sample in a study of STAT5B mutations in CD4+ large granular lymphocyte leukemia. The method was immunoSEQ multiplex PCR; TCRdb's version includes in-frame clones alone and lacks a portion of them. The table shows about 20,000 clones, with around 78% occurring only once. Sequencing input: CD4+ T cells from blood buffy coats. All receptors derive from a human donor in good health. The conserved cysteine and the conserved F or W are not part of the CDR3 here. Clone size is shown for a subset of rows, as once, few, many or a class of expanded clone.

>NA|TRBV4-2
ASSQDVGRAADTQY
>NA|TRBV30
AWSRDKSTDTQY
>few|TRBV7-8
ASSLENPNQPQH
>NA|TRBV5-1
ASSGGLTYNEQF
>NA|TRBV2
ASRRQGLRGPPLH
>NA|TRBV10-3
AISGGTSYEQY
>NA|TRBV30
AWSVGHDTGELF
>few|TRBV7-3
ASSLLAGGPGETQY
>NA|TRBV28
ASGGAGGLTDTQY
>NA|TRBV9
ASSGGSRGGGSPLH
>few|TRBV30
AWSVNTGWDQPQH
>NA|TRBV7-2
ASSLGGGLEETQY
>few|TRBV7-9
ASSLDIPWAF
>NA|TRBV7-2
ASSYTRESRNTIY
>NA|TRBV15
ATSRMWREKLF
>NA|TRBV7-2
ASSLESGQVFIHGYT
>NA|TRBV28
DESEEENTEAF
>NA|TRBV5-4
ASTLGVGPNTGELF
>NA|TRBV28
ASSRPGGGNQPQH
>few|TRBV7-9
ASSPFGQNTEAF
>NA|TRBV6-5
ASSLDRYGYT
>few|TRBV10-3
AVQGTDYTEAF
>NA|TRBV28
ASSLLGPGQETQY
>NA|TRBV5-4
ASSFRVGNTGELF
>NA|TRBV5-4
ASSLGGAGSNQPQH
>NA|TRBV9
ASSAGERSPLH
>once|TRBV7-2
ASSRDRYNEQF
>once|TRBV29-1
SVRRGRQETQY
>NA|TRBV10-1
ASSEPQGPFHYGYT
>once|TRBV29-1
SVGLFNEQF
>NA|TRBV10-3
AISESTGAWGGYT
>NA|TRBV7-9
ASSSAEGVDKY
>NA|TRBV28
ASVDRHYGYT
>once|TRBV7-2
ASKEDYNEQF
>NA|TRBV5-1
ASSLLGTTSSPLH
>few|TRBV4-2
ASSRSGNNEQY
>NA|TRBV5-1
ASSPGGWSAQETQY
>NA|TRBV11-2
ASSLDRDSVVTDTQY
>NA|TRBV6-6
ASRSGDSSGNTIY
>NA|TRBV4-3
ASSQEVGRANYGYT
>NA|TRBV6-1
ASTPQMTGYNEQF
>NA|TRBV5-6
ASSWAGAPGQY